This entry describes one T cell receptor beta chain. Ten or more counts support this clonotype. Its antigen target is currently unknown. Base quality data are lacking; no much larger clone is found one base away. The sequencer listed for this sample is Illumina Genome Analyzer IIx. TCRdb cleaned the public reads at Q25 with fastp, built clones with MiXCR and kept in-frame beta chains. Rows merge per CDR3 protein into single entries with the most common DNA and genes. The sample profile shows 45,000 to 60,000 distinct CDR3 sequences; 7.3% of them were found once. Together, the top ten hold about 17% of the sample. V lost 0 bases and J lost 3 bases; the stretch between them is 8 bases long. Per the germline V gene (reference sequence), LGHDT is the CDR1 and YNNKEL is the CDR2. The CDR3 goes from the cysteine to the phenylalanine over 14 residues. The sequence is cut down to CDR3 DNA, 42 bases in frame from base 1.

The data derive from a study of patients with pleural tuberculosis (TCRdb year 2014). The source is a human donor with pleural tuberculosis. The V and J genes are TRBV3-1 and TRBJ1-1, with a tentative D gene TRBD1 over 6 matching bases. The nucleotide sequence is given as TGTGCCAGCAGCCAAGAGGACAGTCACACTGAAGCTTTCTTT. Its translation reads: CASSQEDSHTEAFF.